Listed below are T cell receptor beta chains from one sample, sequenced in a study of OX40 agonist ivuxolimab in advanced cancers. Only in-frame clones appear in the TCRdb table, and some are missing; sequencing was by immunoSEQ multiplex PCR. Here the sample spans more than 100,000 clones, roughly nine tenths being singletons. The input for sequencing was CD4+ or CD8+ T cells sorted from blood, taken in a trial of the OX40 agonist ivuxolimab. These receptors all stem from an adult with an advanced solid tumor such as melanoma, head and neck, liver or kidney cancer. Both conserved end residues are part of each CDR3. A D gene is named only where the DNA matches it firmly. The size of a clone is reported for some rows only, either as once, few or many, or as a class for expanded clones.

v_gene	d_gene	abundance	j_gene	CDR3nt	CDR3aa
TRBV11-1	NA	NA	TRBJ2-1	TGTGCCAGCAGCTTGGCCTCCGCGGAGCAGTTCTTC	CASSLASAEQFF
TRBV5-6	NA	NA	TRBJ1-6	TGTGCCAGCAGCTCAAAGGCCACTGATAATTCACCCCTCCACTTT	CASSSKATDNSPLHF
TRBV7-3	NA	NA	TRBJ1-1	TGTGCCAGCAGCCCCGTCACGGTTAGCACTGAAGCTTTCTTT	CASSPVTVSTEAFF
TRBV30	NA	NA	TRBJ1-1	TGTGCCTGGAACCGAGAAACCGACAGCACTGAAGCTTTCTTT	CAWNRETDSTEAFF
TRBV14	NA	NA	TRBJ2-7	TGTGCCAGCAGCCAACAACAGTCCTACGAGCAGTACTTC	CASSQQQSYEQYF
TRBV11-2	NA	NA	TRBJ2-3	TGTGCCAGCAGCTTAGATCGAGCGACAGATACGCAGTATTTT	CASSLDRATDTQYF
TRBV9	TRBD1	NA	TRBJ2-7	TGTGCCAGCAGCGGACAGGGTCTCGAGCAGTACTTC	CASSGQGLEQYF
TRBV5-1	NA	NA	TRBJ1-2	TGCGCCAGCAGCTTGTCTCCAGGGATGGTTAACTATGGCTACACCTTC	CASSLSPGMVNYGYTF
TRBV7-8	TRBD1	NA	TRBJ2-5	TGTGCCAGCAGCTTCCACACAACAGGGGCCCGAGAGACCCAGTACTTC	CASSFHTTGARETQYF
TRBV7-2	NA	NA	TRBJ2-3	TGTGCCAGCAGCTTATACTCAAGCACAGATACGCAGTATTTT	CASSLYSSTDTQYF
TRBV28	NA	few	TRBJ2-7	TGTGCCAGCAGTCTAGACTTCCTAGCGTACGAGCAGTACTTC	CASSLDFLAYEQYF
TRBV28	NA	NA	TRBJ1-5	TGTGCCAGCAGTTTAGAGGAGCCCCAGCATTTT	CASSLEEPQHF
TRBV7-2	NA	NA	TRBJ2-1	TGTGCCAGCAGCTCTTACAGGGCCCTTCTCTCCTACAATGAGCAGTTCTTC	CASSSYRALLSYNEQFF
TRBV6-4	NA	NA	TRBJ2-1	TGTGCCAGCAGTGTCCAAGGGCTGAGCTCCTACAATGAGCAGTTCTTC	CASSVQGLSSYNEQFF
TRBV5-1	TRBD1	NA	TRBJ1-6	TGCGCCAGCGGAATTACAGGGGGCGCGTTGAATTCACCCCTCCACTTT	CASGITGGALNSPLHF
TRBV9	NA	NA	TRBJ2-3	TGTGCCAGCAGCGTTCATCAGGGCCAGACGACAGATACGCAGTATTTT	CASSVHQGQTTDTQYF
TRBV5-1	TRBD1	NA	TRBJ1-5	TGCGCCAGCAGCTTGAGCGGGACAGGGAATCAGCCCCAGCATTTT	CASSLSGTGNQPQHF
TRBV18	TRBD1	NA	TRBJ1-3	TGTGCCAGCTCACCACTTCGACAGGGGTCCGGAAACACCATATATTTT	CASSPLRQGSGNTIYF
TRBV10-1	TRBD2	few	TRBJ2-3	TGCGCCAGCAGTGAGTCTACGGGAGGTACGCAGTATTTT	CASSESTGGTQYF
TRBV29-1	TRBD1	NA	TRBJ1-1	TGCAGCGTTGACCCGACAGGGACGAACACTGAAGCTTTCTTT	CSVDPTGTNTEAFF
TRBV15	NA	NA	TRBJ2-3	TGTGCCGCGGCGTCGGGACGGACAGATACGCAGTATTTT	CAAASGRTDTQYF
TRBV30	NA	once	TRBJ1-1	TGTGCCTGGAGTAAGGGGGTGAACACTGAAGCTTTCTTT	CAWSKGVNTEAFF
TRBV6-6	NA	few	TRBJ1-1	TGTGCCAGCATTCCCGATTACGCGACAACTGAAGCTTTCTTT	CASIPDYATTEAFF
TRBV29-1	NA	NA	TRBJ2-7	TGCAGCGTTGAAGATGGAGGGGGCGAGCAGTACTTC	CSVEDGGGEQYF
TRBV25-1	NA	NA	TRBJ1-2	TGTGCCAGCAGTGAATATACAAGCAACTATGGCTACACCTTC	CASSEYTSNYGYTF
TRBV18	NA	NA	TRBJ2-5	TGTGCCAGCTCACCACCGGCGGGCTTCCAAGAGACCCAGTACTTC	CASSPPAGFQETQYF
TRBV5-1	TRBD2	NA	TRBJ2-5	TGCGCCAGCAGAGGAGGCGGGGGAATGAAAGAGACCCAGTACTTC	CASRGGGGMKETQYF
TRBV7-3	NA	NA	TRBJ2-6	TGTGCCAGCAGCTTACAGGGACTCTCTGGGGCCAACGTCCTGACTTTC	CASSLQGLSGANVLTF
TRBV7-2	NA	NA	TRBJ2-2	TGTGCCAGCAGTTCAGGGAACCTCCTAACCGGGGAGCTGTTTTTT	CASSSGNLLTGELFF
TRBV2	NA	NA	TRBJ1-5	TGTGCCAGCAGTGATGGAAACAGCTTTAATCAGCCCCAGCATTTT	CASSDGNSFNQPQHF
TRBV13	NA	NA	TRBJ2-2	TGTGCCAGCAGCACAGACAGGTCCGATCGGAGCGGGGAGCTGTTTTTT	CASSTDRSDRSGELFF
TRBV28	NA	NA	TRBJ1-5	TGTGCCAGCAACGGATATAGCAATCAGCCCCAGCATTTT	CASNGYSNQPQHF
TRBV5-1	TRBD2	NA	TRBJ2-1	TGCGCCAGCAGGGATAGCGGGAGTTGGCATGAGCAGTTCTTC	CASRDSGSWHEQFF
TRBV5-1	TRBD1	once	TRBJ2-2	TGCGCCAGCAGCTTCTTTCCACAGGGGGCAAACGGGGAGCTGTTTTTT	CASSFFPQGANGELFF
TRBV6-5	NA	NA	TRBJ1-2	TGTGCCAGCAGCTGGTCCACTAACTATGGCTACACCTTC	CASSWSTNYGYTF
TRBV20-1	NA	NA	TRBJ2-3	TGCAGTGCTAGAGAAGGGGATACGCAGTATTTT	CSAREGDTQYF
TRBV5-5	NA	NA	TRBJ2-6	TGTGCCAGCATACTTTCTGGGGCCAACGTCCTGACTTTC	CASILSGANVLTF
TRBV7-3	TRBD1	NA	TRBJ2-5	TGTGCCAGCAGCTTGGACAGGGAGGCAGAGACCCAGTACTTC	CASSLDREAETQYF
TRBV5-1	NA	NA	TRBJ2-3	TGCGCCAGCAGCTTGGACACAGATACGCAGTATTTT	CASSLDTDTQYF
TRBV7-2	TRBD1	NA	TRBJ2-2	TGTGCCAGCAGCCGGGACAGGGTGAACACCGGGGAGCTGTTTTTT	CASSRDRVNTGELFF
TRBV7-8	TRBD1	once	TRBJ1-2	TGTGCCAGCAGCTGGGACAGGGGTCGAGGCTACACCTTC	CASSWDRGRGYTF
TRBV27	TRBD1	NA	TRBJ1-2	TGTGCCAGCAGTTTCTTGGACAGGGGGCATGGCTACACCTTC	CASSFLDRGHGYTF
TRBV18	TRBD1	NA	TRBJ1-4	TGTGCCAGCTCACCAAGGGACAGGGTTGAAAAACTGTTTTTT	CASSPRDRVEKLFF
TRBV6-5	NA	NA	TRBJ2-3	TGTGCCAGCAGCTTGATGGCGGCAGATACGCAGTATTTT	CASSLMAADTQYF
TRBV6-1	TRBD2	NA	TRBJ2-5	TGTGCCAGCAGTGAACCCGCTAGCGGGCAAGAGACCCAGTACTTC	CASSEPASGQETQYF
TRBV6-1	TRBD1	NA	TRBJ1-4	TGTGCCAGCAGTTCACCGACAGGGGTGGGCGAAAAACTGTTTTTT	CASSSPTGVGEKLFF
TRBV18	NA	NA	TRBJ2-4	TGTGCCAGCTCACCATCCGGAGGGGACTTAGCCAAAAACATTCAGTACTTC	CASSPSGGDLAKNIQYF
TRBV7-9	NA	NA	TRBJ2-1	TGTGCCAGCAGCCGAGACTACCAGGCCTCCTACAATGAGCAGTTCTTC	CASSRDYQASYNEQFF
TRBV9	NA	NA	TRBJ1-1	TGTGCCAGCAGCGTAGCGCCGAACACTGAAGCTTTCTTT	CASSVAPNTEAFF
TRBV5-1	TRBD1	once	TRBJ2-2	TGCGCCAGCAGCTTACCGACAGGGATGCAAGCCGGGGAGCTGTTTTTT	CASSLPTGMQAGELFF
TRBV2	NA	NA	TRBJ1-2	TGTGCCAGCAGTGATCTGAACTATGGCTACACCTTC	CASSDLNYGYTF
TRBV2	NA	once	TRBJ2-2	TGTGCCAGCTTGGACTTTTTATACACCGGGGAGCTGTTTTTT	CASLDFLYTGELFF
TRBV29-1	NA	NA	TRBJ2-7	TGCAGCGTTGAAGGACTTCACTACGAGCAGTACTTC	CSVEGLHYEQYF
TRBV28	NA	NA	TRBJ1-1	TGTGCCAGCAGTCCCCTTTCGGGGGCCCCTATGAACACTGAAGCTTTCTTT	CASSPLSGAPMNTEAFF